Below, one TCR beta chain is given with its context. The data were taken from a study of siplizumab effects on memory and regulatory T cells. Profiling relied on immunoSEQ multiplex PCR, and the TCRdb table lists in-frame clones only, not all of them. The table lists 90,000 to 140,000 clones, more than 85% of them singletons. The sample consisted of CD4+ T cells sorted from blood. The sequence was obtained from a human donor in good health.

The DNA for the CDR3 is TGTGCCAGCAGTTCACAGGGGGCTTTTGGCACTGAAGCTTTCTTT. This translates into CASSSQGAFGTEAFF. V is TRBV27 and J is TRBJ1-1, with 9 bases aligning to TRBD1. The CDR3 is 15 amino acids. Germline-derived CDR1 and CDR2 are MNHEY and SMNVEV (reference sequence). The junction had 7 bases not matched to a gene; V was cut back by 4 bases and J by 4 bases.